The 12 T cell receptor beta chains below all came from one sample that was sequenced in a study. TCRdb called the 5' RACE reads again in MiXCR, with one record for every CDR3 protein. The sample holds some 44,000 distinct CDR3 sequences, approximately 22% seen once. Cells sorted as Tregs were CD4+, CD25+ and CD127-/low. Sequences were obtained from Tregs sorted from blood. The receptor source for this set is a female donor with breast cancer.

This clonotype has a count of ten or more. This sequence joins TRBV7-9 and TRBJ2-1; D gene uncertain. Trimming removed 8 bases at V and 9 bases at J, with 11 bases between. The CDR3 has 11 residues. CDR1 and CDR2 (germline): SEHNR, FQNEAQ (reference sequence). CDR3 in DNA: TGTGCCAGCCGCTGGACCCGTGAGCAGTTCTTC. Amino acid sequence: CASRWTREQFF.

A remark on this clonotype: A much bigger clone sits one base away, suggesting this may be a read error. The CDR3 DNA is TGTGCCAGCAGCTCCCCGGGACTAGTTTACAATGAGCAGATCTTC. Residues: CASSSPGLVYNEQIF. The chain is built from TRBV7-9 and TRBJ2-1; TRBD2 matches 8 bases. The length of the CDR3 is 15 residues. Germline V gene sequence: CDR1 SEHNR, CDR2 FQNEAQ (reference sequence).

This clonotype has at least ten counts. The CDR3 DNA reads TGCGCCAGCAGACCGACCCAAACAGGGGGGAGCACAGATACGCAGTATTTT. This codes for CASRPTQTGGSTDTQYF. The rearrangement joins TRBV5-1 to TRBJ2-3, with TRBD1 matching over 8 bases. The CDR3 length is 17 residues. From germline, CDR1 is SGHRS and CDR2 YFSETQ. The V segment lost 5 bases and the J segment 0 bases; nucleotides outside the gene matches: 11.

V usage is TRBV7-3 and J usage is TRBJ2-1, with TRBD2 matching over 7 bases. Germline V gene data show CDR1 as SGHTA and CDR2 as FQGTGA. Trimming removed 2 bases from V and 6 bases from J; junction bases left unmatched: 4. The CDR3 spans 14 residues. CDR3 bases: TGTGCCAGCAGCTTAGGCGGGAGCGGCAATGAGCAGTTCTTC. Translating it yields CASSLGGSGNEQFF.

For this clonotype: A read error may account for a junction end that differs from germline. The CDR3 here is CAISETSGVVTKNTQYF. CDR3 coding DNA: TGTGCCATCAGTGAGACTAGCGGGGTGGTAACCAAAAACACTCAGTACTTC. The genes are TRBV10-3 and TRBJ2-4, with 10 bases aligning to TRBD2. The V gene's germline CDR1 is ENHRY and CDR2 SYGVKD. This CDR3 comprises 17 residues.

Details on this clonotype: A much larger clone lies a single base off, so this may be a read error. The V call is TRBV6-2 or TRBV6-3, the J call TRBJ2-3, with TRBD2 matching 7 bases. The V and J ends lost 8 bases and 1 base, in that order; junction bases with no gene match: 18. CDR1 and CDR2 (germline): MNHEY, SVGEGT. CDR3 size: 18 residues. CDR3 sequence (DNA): TGTGCCAGCGCGGGAGCCACTGGCGGGAGTGCCGGCACAGATACGCAGTATTTT. The encoded protein is CASAGATGGSAGTDTQYF.

This clonotype has ten or more counts. The V gene is TRBV3-1, the J gene TRBJ2-3, with a weak D call TRBD2 (5 bases). Germline CDR1 reads LGHDT; CDR2 reads YNNKEL (reference sequence). This CDR3 is built from 18 residues. V dropped 5 bases and J dropped 0 bases, with 21 bases sitting between them. The CDR3 DNA reads as TGTGCCAGCAGCTACCGGGAAGGGTTCGCCGGGAGCACAGATACGCAGTATTTT. Its translation is CASSYREGFAGSTDTQYF.

On this clonotype itself: A read error may be the cause here, since a much bigger clone is one base away. The chain joins TRBV29-1 to TRBJ2-7, with D maybe TRBD2 (7 bases). The CDR3 is 12 residues long. Trimming took 3 bases from V and 6 from J, leaving 12 bases between them. Germline V gene sequence: CDR1 SQVTM, CDR2 ANQGSEA. The chain's CDR3 is CSVDAGAGEQYF. CDR3 DNA sequence: TGCAGCGTTGATGCGGGGGCTGGCGAGCAGTACTTC.

The sample holds many counts of this clonotype. The CDR3 loop is CASVGDINSPLHF. DNA for the CDR3: TGTGCCTCGGTCGGGGACATTAATTCACCCCTCCACTTT. This chain joins TRBV10-3 and TRBJ1-6, with D possibly being TRBD1 (6 bases). The V gene's germline CDR1 is ENHRY and CDR2 SYGVKD. Trimming stripped 11 bases from V and 6 bases from J, with 14 bases between. The CDR3 has 13 residues.

The chain recombines TRBV5-1 with TRBJ1-1, with 11 positions matching TRBD1. The germline V gene has CDR1 SGHRS and CDR2 YFSETQ. The CDR3 length is 14 residues. V dropped 3 bases and J dropped 7; count of bases not matched to a gene: 5. CDR3 in DNA: TGCGCCAGCAGCTCTGGGACAGGGGGAAGTGAAGCTTTCTTT. It yields the protein CASSSGTGGSEAFF. Based on the CDR3 plus reference TRBV5-1 and TRBJ1-1, the full variable domain is KAGVTQTPRYLIKTRGQQVTLSCSPISGHRSVSWYQQTPGQGLQFLFEYFSETQRNKGNFPGRFSGRQFSNSRSEMNVSTLELGDSALYLCASSSGTGGSEAFFGQGTRLTVV.

A remark on this clonotype: Possible read error: a much larger clone is one base away. The conserved phenylalanine or tryptophan is not found at the CDR3 terminus, so this likely reflects a read error. The V and J genes are TRBV5-1 and TRBJ2-7; no definite D call. The V end was cut by 0 bases, the J end by 1 base, with 8 bases between. The CDR3 consists of 14 residues. Germline values: CDR1 SGHRS, CDR2 YFSETQ. Here the CDR3 reads CASSLDYGSYEQYI. Written as DNA, the CDR3 is TGCGCCAGCAGCTTGGACTACGGTTCCTACGAGCAGTACATC.

J is TRBJ1-1 and V is TRBV7-8; TRBD1 agrees at 7 bases. Germline V lookup: CDR1 SGHVS, CDR2 FQNEAQ. The CDR3 is made up of 16 amino acids. After removal of 5 bases from V and 1 base from J, the junction contained 10 bases not matched to a gene. Here the CDR3 reads CASSEPVGTENTEAFF. CDR3 nucleotide sequence: TGTGCCAGCAGCGAACCAGTCGGGACAGAGAACACTGAAGCTTTCTTT.